A single sample gave rise to the 27 T cell receptor beta chains below, sequenced in a study of shared clonotypes between healthy human individuals. Assay: immunoSEQ multiplex PCR; the TCRdb copy retains only in-frame clones and omits some. This sample has hundreds of thousands of clones, with 60% to 75% found just once. Input material: memory CD4+ T cells sorted from blood. The subset denotes: CD45RA-negative fraction. These receptors were obtained from a woman aged 25 to 39 in good health.

The chain is built from TRBV29-1 and TRBJ2-7; TRBD2 agrees at 9 bases. J was trimmed by 0 bases and V by 7 bases; bases with no gene match: 7. There are 14 residues in the CDR3. CDR1 SQVTM and CDR2 ANQGSEA come from the germline V gene. CDR3 amino acids: CSAAFSGSSYEQYF. CDR3 nucleotide sequence: TGCAGCGCCGCTTTTAGCGGGAGCTCCTACGAGCAGTACTTC.

This rearrangement joins TRBV27 to TRBJ2-2; no reliable D call. Germline V gene lookup returns CDR1 MNHEY and CDR2 SMNVEV (reference sequence). The CDR3 is made up of 14 amino acids. V was clipped by 0 bases and J by 6 bases, with 8 bases between them. The DNA for the CDR3 is TGTGCCAGCAGTTTATCGTGGGTTTCCGGGGAGCTGTTTTTT. Its translation is CASSLSWVSGELFF.

This chain uses TRBV9 with TRBJ2-1, with TRBD2 matching 8 bases. The CDR3 covers 16 residues. Per germline, CDR1 SGDLS and CDR2 YYNGEE. V was pared by 0 bases and J by 3 bases, with 5 bases of the junction left unmatched. The CDR3 sequence is CASSVAGTSLYNEQFF. As DNA, the CDR3 is TGTGCCAGCAGCGTAGCCGGGACTAGTCTCTACAATGAGCAGTTCTTC.

V usage is TRBV7-9 and J usage is TRBJ1-1; D remains ambiguous. The CDR3 consists of 12 residues. Trimming took 5 bases from V and 4 from J, leaving 8 bases between them. Germline values: CDR1 SEHNR, CDR2 FQNEAQ (reference sequence). The CDR3 loop is CASSLVVTEAFF. The CDR3 region has the DNA TGTGCCAGCAGCCTCGTCGTCACTGAAGCTTTCTTT.

The chain recombines TRBV7-8 with TRBJ2-7; D could derive from TRBD1 or TRBD2 (5 bases each). The V and J ends lost 1 base and 3 bases respectively, with 13 bases between them. Germline-derived CDR1 and CDR2 are SGHVS and FQNEAQ. The CDR3 covers 15 residues. As DNA, the CDR3 is TGTGCCAGCAGCTTAGTTTTATCGGGGCGCTACGAGCAGTACTTC. This sequence encodes CASSLVLSGRYEQYF.

This clone was seen just once. The chain combines TRBV10-3 with TRBJ2-7; D not certain. Trimming cost V 3 bases and J 1 base, with 16 bases left between them. CDR1 is ENHRY and CDR2 is SYGVKD in the germline V gene. The CDR3 has 16 amino acids. CDR3 region: CAISDSGKWSSYEQYF. Written as DNA, the CDR3 is TGTGCCATCAGTGATTCCGGCAAGTGGAGTTCCTACGAGCAGTACTTC.

The V and J genes are TRBV4-1 and TRBJ1-2; D is possibly TRBD1 (6 bases). V lost 2 bases, J lost 0 bases, and 7 bases lay in between. CDR1 is MGHRA and CDR2 is YSYEKL in the germline V gene. There are 14 residues in the CDR3. The CDR3 loop is CASSQQGTNYGYTF. Here the CDR3 DNA reads TGCGCCAGCAGCCAACAGGGGACTAACTATGGCTACACCTTC.

The chain carries TRBV7-9 and TRBJ2-2; TRBD2 agrees at 7 bases. The CDR3 extends over 14 amino acids. CDR1 is SEHNR and CDR2 is FQNEAQ in the germline V gene (reference sequence). V was pared by 5 bases and J by 0 bases, with 0 bases of the junction left unmatched. In DNA, the CDR3 is TGTGCCAGCAGCGGGGGGGCGAACACCGGGGAGCTGTTTTTT. It is translated as CASSGGANTGELFF.

This sequence joins TRBV19 and TRBJ2-6; no reliable D call. V dropped 6 bases and J dropped 0 bases, with 9 bases sitting between them. There are 15 residues in the CDR3. Germline-derived CDR1 and CDR2 are LNHDA and SQIVND (reference sequence). For the CDR3, the DNA is TGTGCCAGTAGCCTGGGCTTCTCTGGGGCCAACGTCCTGACTTTC. The encoded protein is CASSLGFSGANVLTF. Combining the CDR3 with reference TRBV19 and TRBJ2-6 gives the whole variable domain DGGITQSPKYLFRKEGQNVTLSCEQNLNHDAMYWYRQDPGQGLRLIYYSQIVNDFQKGDIAEGYSVSREKKESFPLTVTSAQKNPTAFYLCASSLGFSGANVLTFGAGSRLTVL.

This clone was found many times. The rearrangement uses TRBV5-1 and TRBJ1-1; D may be TRBD1 (5 bases). The CDR3 has 14 residues. Trimming removed 4 bases from V and 0 bases from J, with 10 bases in between. The germline V gene has CDR1 SGHRS and CDR2 YFSETQ. This chain's CDR3 is CASSPPTVNTEAFF. The CDR3 bases are TGCGCCAGCAGCCCCCCGACAGTGAACACTGAAGCTTTCTTT.

The sample holds a few counts of this clone. V is TRBV11-2 and J is TRBJ2-1; no definite D call. The length of the CDR3 is 12 residues. Germline V lookup: CDR1 SGHAT, CDR2 FQNNGV. V was pared by 6 bases and J by 8 bases, with 11 bases between. The DNA for the CDR3 is TGTGCCAGCAGTCCTAGGGCCCATGAGCAGTTCTTC. Amino acids: CASSPRAHEQFF. Supplemented by reference TRBV11-2 and TRBJ2-1, the full variable domain reads EAGVAQSPRYKIIEKRQSVAFWCNPISGHATLYWYQQILGQGPKLLIQFQNNGVVDDSQLPKDRFSAERLKGVDSTLKIQPAKLEDSAVYLCASSPRAHEQFFGPGTRLTVL.

The chain uses TRBV11-1 and TRBJ1-1, with D possibly TRBD1 on 5 matching bases. The CDR3 extends over 14 amino acids. The germline V gene encodes CDR1 SGHAT and CDR2 FQDESV (reference sequence). With 6 bases removed from V and 1 base from J, the gap between germline ends came to 12 bases. The CDR3 loop reads CASSPRGQNTEAFF. For the CDR3, the DNA is TGTGCCAGCAGTCCTCGGGGCCAGAACACTGAAGCTTTCTTT.

V usage is TRBV2 and J usage is TRBJ2-7; 7 bases agree with TRBD2. The CDR3 is made up of 15 amino acids. V trimming: 6 bases; J trimming: 3 bases; junction bases outside the gene matches: 11. The germline V gene has CDR1 SNHLY and CDR2 FYNNEI. In DNA, the CDR3 is TGTGCCAGCAGCCCCCTCACTAGCGAAATCTACGAGCAGTACTTC. It codes for CASSPLTSEIYEQYF.

Written as DNA, the CDR3 is TGTGCCAGCAGTCCAACAGGACTAGCGGGAGATAGGGTTCAGTACTTC. It codes for CASSPTGLAGDRVQYF. The genes are TRBV6-6 and TRBJ2-4, with 13 bases fitting TRBD2. This CDR3 spans 16 amino acids. V was clipped by 5 bases and J by 11 bases; unmatched bases: 12. Germline loops: CDR1 MNHNY, CDR2 SVGAGI (reference sequence).

The V and J genes are TRBV6-1 and TRBJ1-2; D unresolved. CDR3 length: 15 residues. The ends were cut back, 2 bases at V and 7 bases at J, with 17 bases in the middle. CDR1 and CDR2 (germline): MNHNS, SASEGT. CDR3 sequence (DNA): TGTGCCAGCAGTGAATCTGCCGGCGTCCAGACTGGCTACACCTTC. As protein: CASSESAGVQTGYTF.

V is TRBV30 and J is TRBJ1-5, with a tentative D call TRBD1 (5 bases). Germline CDR1 and CDR2: GTSNPN and SVGIG (reference sequence). The CDR3 sequence is 15 residues long. Trimming left V 0 bases short and J 5 bases short, with 14 bases between. The CDR3 sequence is CAWSVRGGGYQPQHF. CDR3 bases: TGTGCCTGGAGTGTACGGGGCGGAGGGTATCAGCCCCAGCATTTT.

The chain employs TRBV5-1 and TRBJ2-3, with 7 bases identical to TRBD2. The CDR3 loop spans 17 amino acids. J lost 0 bases, V lost 4 bases, and 11 bases had no gene match. Looked up from germline, CDR1 is SGHRS and CDR2 is YFSETQ. In DNA, the CDR3 is TGCGCCAGCAGCATCGGACTAGGAGGACCTAGCACAGATACGCAGTATTTT. This translates into CASSIGLGGPSTDTQYF.

CDR3 amino acids: CASSPGVGLSYQETQYF. CDR3 in DNA: TGTGCCAGCAGTCCCGGGGTGGGGCTATCGTACCAAGAGACCCAGTACTTC. The chain couples TRBV27 to TRBJ2-5; D assignment may be TRBD1 or TRBD2 (5 bases each). CDR1 is MNHEY, CDR2 SMNVEV, per germline (reference sequence). The V end was cut by 5 bases, the J end by 0 bases, with 19 bases between. This CDR3 comprises 17 residues.

The rearrangement joins TRBV7-9 to TRBJ2-2; 14 bases match TRBD2. The germline CDR1 and CDR2 sequences are SEHNR and FQNEAQ (reference sequence). The V and J ends lost 5 bases and 7 bases, in that order; junction bases with no gene match: 6. This CDR3 has 16 residues. CDR3 protein: CASSPGTSGSFGELFF. The CDR3 DNA follows: TGTGCCAGCAGCCCAGGGACTAGCGGGAGTTTCGGGGAGCTGTTTTTT.

This clone turned up a few times. CDR3 amino acids: CAWRRSDRDEQYF. The DNA for the CDR3 is TGTGCCTGGAGAAGATCCGACAGGGACGAGCAGTACTTC. The chain recombines TRBV30 with TRBJ2-7; 7 bases map to TRBD1. In germline, CDR1 is GTSNPN, CDR2 SVGIG (reference sequence). There are 13 residues in the CDR3. V gave up 3 bases and J gave up 5 bases; unmatched junction bases: 7.

The chain is built from TRBV2 and TRBJ1-2; 8 bases line up with TRBD1. The CDR3 spans 15 residues. Germline V gives CDR1 SNHLY, CDR2 FYNNEI. With 2 bases clipped from V and 2 bases from J, the junction kept 4 bases outside the gene matches. The CDR3 spells CASSEQGAQNYGYTF. The CDR3 nucleotides are TGTGCCAGCAGTGAACAGGGGGCTCAGAACTATGGCTACACCTTC. Variable domain in full (rest from reference TRBV2 and TRBJ1-2): EPEVTQTPSHQVTQMGQEVILRCVPISNHLYFYWYRQILGQKVEFLVSFYNNEISEKSEIFDDQFSVERPDGSNFTLKIRSTKLEDSAMYFCASSEQGAQNYGYTFGSGTRLTVV.

V is TRBV5-6 and J is TRBJ2-3, with 8 bases that match TRBD2. The V and J ends lost 4 bases and 0 bases, in that order; junction bases with no gene match: 13. Germline V gene lookup returns CDR1 SGHDT and CDR2 YYEEEE. The CDR3 covers 18 residues. CDR3 DNA sequence: TGTGCCAGCAGCCTTAAACTGAGAACTAGCGGTAGCACAGATACGCAGTATTTT. Translated, it gives CASSLKLRTSGSTDTQYF.

The chain employs TRBV29-1 and TRBJ2-7; D gene unclear. Per the germline V gene, CDR1 is SQVTM and CDR2 is ANQGSEA. V lost 4 bases to trimming and J lost 0 bases, with 10 bases between them. There are 13 residues in the CDR3. The CDR3 loop reads CSVAQQSSYEQYF. DNA for the CDR3: TGCAGCGTTGCACAGCAGAGCTCCTACGAGCAGTACTTC.

This clone was found a few times. The rearrangement links TRBV7-9 to TRBJ2-7, with 9 bases lining up with TRBD1. Germline V gives CDR1 SEHNR, CDR2 FQNEAQ (reference sequence). The CDR3 is made up of 16 amino acids. The ends lost 5 bases at V and 0 bases at J; junction bases unmatched: 8. CDR3 bases: TGTGCCAGCAGCCTAGTAACGACAGGGGGCTCCTACGAGCAGTACTTC. It translates to CASSLVTTGGSYEQYF.

This clone has a handful of counts. V and J are TRBV19 and TRBJ2-3; the D call may be TRBD1 or TRBD2 (5 bases each). From germline, CDR1 is LNHDA and CDR2 SQIVND (reference sequence). This CDR3 contains 14 residues. Trimming left V 7 bases short and J 0 bases short, with 11 bases between. CDR3 sequence reads: CASNRDHSTDTQYF. The CDR3 DNA reads as TGTGCCAGTAACCGGGACCATAGCACAGATACGCAGTATTTT.

The CDR3 DNA sequence: TGTGCCAGCAGACCCCCCCCGGGACGGCCCTACGAGCAGTACTTC. Protein sequence: CASRPPPGRPYEQYF. V and J are TRBV6-5 and TRBJ2-7, with D tentatively TRBD1 or TRBD2 (5 bases each). Trimming removed 6 bases at V and 2 bases at J, with 17 bases between. In germline, CDR1 is MNHEY, CDR2 SVGAGI. This CDR3 comprises 15 residues.

This chain uses TRBV12-5 with TRBJ2-5; D not certain. The CDR3 spans 20 residues. Germline V gene lookup returns CDR1 LGHNT and CDR2 FRNRAP. V lost 1 base and J lost 5, with 29 bases in between. CDR3 sequence reads: CASGLALDLVLLLSPETQYF. The CDR3 DNA is TGTGCTAGTGGTTTGGCCCTTGACTTAGTTCTTCTTCTAAGTCCGGAGACCCAGTACTTC. The entire variable domain, with the rest obtained from reference TRBV12-5 and TRBJ2-5, is as follows: DARVTQTPRHKVTEMGQEVTMRCQPILGHNTVFWYRQTMMQGLELLAYFRNRAPLDDSGMPKDRFSAEMPDATLATLKIQPSEPRDSAVYFCASGLALDLVLLLSPETQYFGPGTRLLVL.